This TCR beta chain was sequenced in a study of CD8+ T cells in alopecia areata. Looking at the study overall: A 6-month period off drug followed tofacitinib, which lasted 6 to 18 months. Study-wide points: Normal scalp showed lower clonality than lesional scalp, especially alopecia totalis/universalis.

The CDR3 loop spans 13 amino acids. Deletions cut 0 bases from V and 3 bases from J, with 6 bases between. Per germline, CDR1 SGHRS and CDR2 YFSETQ. This clone was counted between two and nine times. The antigen remains undetermined. The researchers isolated CD4+ and CD8+ T cells from PBMCs by sorting. Sequencing templates came from extracted RNA that was reverse transcribed into cDNA. The table came from immunoSEQ multiplex PCR; TCRdb's copy has only in-frame clones and leaves some out. The sample comprises 90,000 to 150,000 clones, roughly two fifths of which are singletons, and 3% to 3.5% rests with the top ten.

This chain joins TRBV5-1 and TRBJ2-5; D uncertain. The sample comprised CD4+ T cells sorted from blood. This TCR derives from a human donor with alopecia areata. The CDR3, as DNA: TGCGCCAGCAGCTTGGTCCTCAAAGAGACCCAGTACTTC. It encodes CASSLVLKETQYF.